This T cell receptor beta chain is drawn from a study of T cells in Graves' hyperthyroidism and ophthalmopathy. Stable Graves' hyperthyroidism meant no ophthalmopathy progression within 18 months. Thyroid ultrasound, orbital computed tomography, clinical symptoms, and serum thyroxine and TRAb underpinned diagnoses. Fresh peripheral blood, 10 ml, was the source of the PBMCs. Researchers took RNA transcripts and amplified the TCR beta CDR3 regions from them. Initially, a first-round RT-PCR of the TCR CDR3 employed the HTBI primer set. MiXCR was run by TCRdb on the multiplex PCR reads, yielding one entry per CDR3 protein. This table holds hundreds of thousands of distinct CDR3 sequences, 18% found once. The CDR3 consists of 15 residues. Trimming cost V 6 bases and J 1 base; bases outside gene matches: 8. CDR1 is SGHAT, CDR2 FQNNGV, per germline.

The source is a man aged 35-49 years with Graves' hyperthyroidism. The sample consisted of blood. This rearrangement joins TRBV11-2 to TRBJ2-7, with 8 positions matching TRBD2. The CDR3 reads CASRLSGGKSYEQYF. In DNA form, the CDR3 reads TGTGCCAGCAGGCTGAGCGGGGGTAAATCCTACGAGCAGTACTTC.